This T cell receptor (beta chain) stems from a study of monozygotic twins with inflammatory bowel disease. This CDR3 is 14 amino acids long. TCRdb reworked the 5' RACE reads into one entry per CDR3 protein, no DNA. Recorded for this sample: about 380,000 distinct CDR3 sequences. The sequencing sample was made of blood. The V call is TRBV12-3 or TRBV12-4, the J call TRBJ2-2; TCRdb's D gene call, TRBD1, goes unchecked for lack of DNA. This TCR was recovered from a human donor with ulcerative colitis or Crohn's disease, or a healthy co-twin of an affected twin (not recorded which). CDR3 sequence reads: CASRAGTGVGELFF.